This T cell receptor (beta chain) came from a study of identical twins. This clonotype was detected a few times. V was trimmed by 4 bases and J by 3 bases, leaving 6 bases between them. In germline, CDR1 is SQVTM, CDR2 ANQGSEA. There are 11 residues in the CDR3. Each donor was a healthy Caucasian. TCRdb passed the 5' RACE reads through MiXCR, listing each CDR3 protein once. The data hold 400,000 to 650,000 distinct CDR3 sequences, with about 20% observed a single time. These data were likewise used in another study, on T cells expressing NK-cell markers. That investigation notes: Repertoire data for TCR beta were derived from sorted T cells (CD3+CD56+NKG2C+, CD3+CD56+NKG2C- and CD3+CD56-NKG2C+). The study found these clonotypes also leading the CD3+CD56-NKG2C+ fraction in a few donors.

This rearrangement joins TRBV29-1 to TRBJ2-5; a weak D match, TRBD2 (5 bases). The sequencing input was CD4+ T cells sorted from blood. This TCR came from a woman between 18 and 29 years old in good health. In nucleotides, the CDR3 is TGCAGCGTTGTGAGGGAAGAGACCCAGTACTTC. This codes for CSVVREETQYF. Filled out from reference TRBV29-1 and TRBJ2-5, the complete variable domain reads SAVISQKPSRDICQRGTSLTIQCQVDSQVTMMFWYRQQPGQSLTLIATANQGSEATYESGFVIDKFPISRPNLTFSTLTVSNMSPEDSSIYLCSVVREETQYFGPGTRLLVL.